Below, 25 T cell receptor beta chains from the same sample are listed, as sequenced in a study of blood T cell repertoires in COVID-19. Profiled with immunoSEQ multiplex PCR; TCRdb holds only in-frame clones, not every one. Among tens of thousands of clones listed, roughly 76% were seen once. The sample was peripheral blood. The receptors stem from a woman between 65 and 79 years old with acute or convalescent COVID-19.

The V and J genes are TRBV7-2 and TRBJ2-1, with TRBD2 matching over 10 bases. The V gene end was trimmed by 5 bases and the J gene end by 4 bases; junction bases not matched to a gene: 5. CDR3 length equals 15 residues. Germline values: CDR1 SGHTA, CDR2 FQGNSA. The CDR3 region is CASSIGLAAYNEQFF. Here the CDR3 DNA reads TGTGCCAGCAGCATCGGACTAGCGGCGTACAATGAGCAGTTCTTC.

This clone was recorded once. The chain is built from TRBV27 and TRBJ1-5; weak D call: TRBD1 (6 bases). Trimming removed 6 bases from V and 1 base from J, with 16 bases in between. The CDR3 runs to 16 residues. Germline CDR1 reads MNHEY; CDR2 reads SMNVEV (reference sequence). This CDR3 reads CASRNNREASNQPQHF. The DNA of the CDR3 is TGTGCCAGCAGGAATAACAGGGAAGCGAGCAATCAGCCCCAGCATTTT.

This clone showed up just a few times. The V and J genes are TRBV5-6 and TRBJ2-1, with 7 bases aligning to TRBD1. This CDR3 comprises 16 residues. The germline CDR1 and CDR2 sequences are SGHDT and YYEEEE. J was trimmed by 8 bases and V by 4 bases; bases with no gene match: 15. CDR3 DNA sequence: TGTGCCAGCAGCCCAGATAAGGGACAGATATTCCATGAGCAGTTCTTC. It yields the protein CASSPDKGQIFHEQFF.

V usage is TRBV9 and J usage is TRBJ2-1; 8 nucleotides align to TRBD2. Germline loops: CDR1 SGDLS, CDR2 YYNGEE. J was trimmed by 3 bases and V by 0 bases; bases with no gene match: 2. The CDR3 loop spans 15 amino acids. The CDR3 spells CASSVVSGSYNEQFF. CDR3 nucleotides: TGTGCCAGCAGCGTAGTGAGCGGGAGCTACAATGAGCAGTTCTTC.

The rearrangement links TRBV10-3 to TRBJ2-1; 7 bases agree with TRBD1. Trimming removed 8 bases from V and 9 bases from J; junction bases left unmatched: 10. Germline V lookup: CDR1 ENHRY, CDR2 SYGVKD. The CDR3 covers 13 residues. CDR3 region: CAIGGQERVEQFF. Written as DNA, the CDR3 is TGTGCCATCGGTGGACAGGAAAGAGTTGAGCAGTTCTTC.

This rearrangement joins TRBV6-4 to TRBJ2-1, with 7 bases aligning to TRBD2. J lost 0 bases, V lost 4 bases, and 3 bases had no gene match. The CDR3 totals 15 residues. Per germline, CDR1 MRHNA and CDR2 SNTAGT. The CDR3, as DNA: TGTGCCAGCAGTGCCCAGCGGGGCTCCTACAATGAGCAGTTCTTC. Translation: CASSAQRGSYNEQFF.

The chain carries TRBV7-2 and TRBJ2-7; TRBD1 matches at 7 bases. The CDR3 extends over 16 amino acids. J lost 0 bases, V lost 1 base, and 6 bases had no gene match. Germline V gives CDR1 SGHTA, CDR2 FQGNSA. The CDR3 sequence: CASSLDRGIFSYEQYF. In DNA form, the CDR3 reads TGTGCCAGCAGCTTAGACAGGGGAATATTCTCCTACGAGCAGTACTTC. The entire variable domain, with the rest obtained from reference TRBV7-2 and TRBJ2-7, is as follows: GAGVSQSPSNKVTEKGKDVELRCDPISGHTALYWYRQSLGQGLEFLIYFQGNSAPDKSGLPSDRFSAERTGGSVSTLTIQRTQQEDSAVYLCASSLDRGIFSYEQYFGPGTRLTVT.

The chain has TRBV6-5 and TRBJ1-1, with 8 bases aligning to TRBD1. Germline assignment: CDR1 MNHEY and CDR2 SVGAGI. With 6 bases clipped from V and 0 bases from J, the junction kept 6 bases outside the gene matches. CDR3 length: 15 amino acids. The CDR3 coding sequence is TGTGCCAGCAGCCGGGGACAGGTTATGAACACTGAAGCTTTCTTT. The encoded protein is CASSRGQVMNTEAFF.

The chain couples TRBV7-9 to TRBJ1-2; D possibly corresponds to TRBD1 (6 bases). The germline V gene encodes CDR1 SEHNR and CDR2 FQNEAQ (reference sequence). The CDR3 runs to 14 residues. V dropped 5 bases and J dropped 2 bases, with 12 bases sitting between them. CDR3 DNA sequence: TGTGCCAGCAGCGCCGGGGGGGCCAACTATGGCTACACCTTC. It is translated as CASSAGGANYGYTF.

This rearrangement joins TRBV29-1 to TRBJ1-1, with D unclear. Trimming cost V 3 bases and J 1 base, with 6 bases left between them. There are 12 residues in the CDR3. Germline assignment: CDR1 SQVTM and CDR2 ANQGSEA. DNA of the CDR3: TGCAGCGTTGATTGGCCGAACACTGAAGCTTTCTTT. Its translation: CSVDWPNTEAFF.

The chain employs TRBV10-3 and TRBJ2-2, with D possibly matching TRBD2 (6 bases). The CDR3 is 14 residues long. V lost 6 bases and J 4 bases, leaving 12 bases between the germline ends. Germline V gives CDR1 ENHRY, CDR2 SYGVKD. The CDR3 is CAISILAFTGELFF. CDR3 in DNA: TGTGCCATCAGCATCCTAGCGTTCACCGGGGAGCTGTTTTTT.

The chain combines TRBV7-2 with TRBJ1-1; D is ambiguous. CDR1 and CDR2 from the germline V gene are SGHTA and FQGNSA. The V end was cut by 5 bases, the J end by 2 bases, with 12 bases between. CDR3 length: 14 amino acids. CDR3 in DNA: TGTGCCAGCAGCCTCGGAGGGCTCAACACTGAAGCTTTCTTT. This encodes CASSLGGLNTEAFF. Drawing the rest from reference TRBV7-2 and TRBJ1-1, the complete variable domain is GAGVSQSPSNKVTEKGKDVELRCDPISGHTALYWYRQSLGQGLEFLIYFQGNSAPDKSGLPSDRFSAERTGGSVSTLTIQRTQQEDSAVYLCASSLGGLNTEAFFGQGTRLTVV.

This chain uses TRBV6-2 or TRBV6-3 with TRBJ2-6, with TRBD1 matching over 9 bases. V shed 3 bases and J 0 bases; nucleotides not matched to a gene: 12. There are 20 residues in the CDR3. Per the germline V gene, CDR1 is MNHEY and CDR2 is SVGEGT. CDR3 protein: CASSYLFLGTGLSGANVLTF. In DNA, the CDR3 is TGTGCCAGCAGTTATTTGTTTCTCGGGACAGGGCTCTCTGGGGCCAACGTCCTGACTTTC.

This chain connects TRBV4-1 to TRBJ1-1; weak D call: TRBD1 (5 bases). There are 15 residues in the CDR3. V was clipped by 0 bases and J by 7 bases, with 15 bases between them. Looked up from germline, CDR1 is MGHRA and CDR2 is YSYEKL. CDR3 nucleotides: TGCGCCAGCAGCCAAGAGGGAAGGGGATGGAATGAAGCTTTCTTT. It codes for CASSQEGRGWNEAFF.

The V call is TRBV7-2, the J call TRBJ2-5; 8 bases are shared with TRBD2. CDR1 is SGHTA and CDR2 is FQGNSA in the germline V gene. The CDR3 contains 14 residues. The V and J ends lost 1 base and 7 bases, in that order; junction bases with no gene match: 5. The chain's CDR3 is CASSLGGTRGTQYF. CDR3 bases: TGTGCCAGCAGCTTAGGCGGGACTAGGGGGACCCAGTACTTC.

The V gene is TRBV5-4, the J gene TRBJ2-7; 8 bases line up with TRBD1. The length of the CDR3 is 18 residues. The germline V gene has CDR1 SGHNT and CDR2 YYREEE (reference sequence). J lost 6 bases, V lost 4 bases, and 21 bases had no gene match. The chain's CDR3 is CASSSPKAPTGTGGEQYF. CDR3 DNA: TGTGCCAGCAGCAGCCCCAAAGCGCCCACCGGGACAGGTGGCGAGCAGTACTTC.

This clone was detected once. The chain links TRBV28 to TRBJ1-6; D is uncertain. V lost 3 bases and J lost 10, with 13 bases in between. The CDR3 loop spans 14 amino acids. Per germline, CDR1 MDHEN and CDR2 SYDVKM. The CDR3 DNA sequence: TGTGCCAGCAGTTTGGGAGAGGCTTTCTCACCCCTCCACTTT. Translation gives CASSLGEAFSPLHF.

This clone is large by share. V usage is TRBV9 and J usage is TRBJ2-1, with a weak D call TRBD1 (6 bases). The CDR3 sequence is 15 residues long. In germline, CDR1 is SGDLS, CDR2 YYNGEE. The V end lost 2 bases, the J end lost 7 bases, and 16 bases lay between the germline ends. CDR3 bases: TGTGCCAGCAGCGTTTCCAACAGGGTAGGGAATGAGCAGTTCTTC. This translates into CASSVSNRVGNEQFF.

In this sample, this clone turned up once. The chain couples TRBV4-2 to TRBJ2-7; D is unresolved. The CDR3 is made up of 13 amino acids. Germline values: CDR1 LGHNA, CDR2 YNFKEQ. V was clipped by 2 bases and J by 7 bases, with 12 bases between them. The CDR3 DNA reads TGTGCCAGCAGCCAACCACTCGCGGCTGAGCAGTACTTC. Amino acids: CASSQPLAAEQYF.

The chain is built from TRBV5-6 and TRBJ2-3; 9 nucleotides agree with TRBD1. The ends lost 4 bases at V and 5 bases at J; junction bases unmatched: 5. The germline V gene has CDR1 SGHDT and CDR2 YYEEEE. The CDR3 has 14 amino acids. As DNA, the CDR3 is TGTGCCAGCAGCCCGGGACAGGGAGGAGATACGCAGTATTTT. Translating it yields CASSPGQGGDTQYF.

The V and J genes are TRBV3-1 (or the pseudogene TRBV3-2) and TRBJ1-2; tentative D call: TRBD1 (5 bases). Germline CDR1 LGHDT, CDR2 YNNKEL (reference sequence). The CDR3 totals 15 residues. The V end was cut by 1 base, the J end by 5 bases, with 14 bases between. Written as DNA, the CDR3 is TGTGCCAGCAGCCAAGGCGAGGGCGGGGGGTATGGCTACACCTTC. Amino acids: CASSQGEGGGYGYTF.

The chain is built from TRBV11-3 and TRBJ2-2; TRBD1 aligns across 9 bases. The CDR3 is made up of 16 amino acids. Germline CDR1 is SGHNT and CDR2 is YENEEA. V was pared by 0 bases and J by 5 bases, with 4 bases of the junction left unmatched. The CDR3 is CASSLDGGQGTGELFF. The CDR3 DNA reads TGTGCCAGCAGCTTAGATGGCGGACAGGGGACCGGGGAGCTGTTTTTT.

The V call is TRBV11-2, the J call TRBJ2-7; D is unclear. The CDR3 contains 14 residues. With 5 bases removed from V and 0 bases from J, the gap between germline ends came to 11 bases. Germline CDR1 and CDR2: SGHAT and FQNNGV. In DNA, the CDR3 is TGTGCCAGCAGCCCGAACGCAGTCTCCTACGAGCAGTACTTC. This sequence encodes CASSPNAVSYEQYF.

This clone was counted between two and nine times. This sequence joins TRBV19 and TRBJ1-5; 10 bases are shared with TRBD1. Looked up from germline, CDR1 is LNHDA and CDR2 is SQIVND (reference sequence). CDR3 length: 18 amino acids. Trimming at V came to 5 bases and at J to 2 bases, leaving 12 bases not matched to a gene. In DNA form, the CDR3 reads TGTGCCAGTAGTTTGTCGGGACAGGGGACGCGCGGCAATCAGCCCCAGCATTTT. This gives the protein CASSLSGQGTRGNQPQHF. The entire variable domain, with the rest obtained from reference TRBV19 and TRBJ1-5, is as follows: DGGITQSPKYLFRKEGQNVTLSCEQNLNHDAMYWYRQDPGQGLRLIYYSQIVNDFQKGDIAEGYSVSREKKESFPLTVTSAQKNPTAFYLCASSLSGQGTRGNQPQHFGDGTRLSIL.

A remark on this clone: The same CDR3 also results from other DNA sequences found in this sample. The chain links TRBV7-3 to TRBJ2-2, with 8 bases identical to TRBD2. The germline gives CDR1 SGHTA, CDR2 FQGTGA. The V and J ends lost 4 bases and 2 bases, in that order; junction bases with no gene match: 3. This CDR3 spans 15 amino acids. The chain's CDR3 is CASSSRGGNTGELFF. The CDR3 nucleotides read TGTGCCAGCAGCTCCCGGGGGGGAAACACCGGGGAGCTGTTTTTT.